This is a list of T cell receptor beta chains from one sample in a study of blood T cell repertoires in COVID-19. Generated by immunoSEQ multiplex PCR, the TCRdb table keeps only in-frame clones and is missing some. Among 15,000 to 20,000 clones listed, 85% to 95% were seen once. The sequencing input was peripheral blood. The receptor set was obtained from a human donor in a cohort sampled during active COVID-19. Each CDR3 is given without its conserved first and last residue.

TRBV28	TRBJ2-7	ASSSPAGDRETYEQY
TRBV5-8	TRBJ1-5	ASSRSPGGGQPQH
TRBV7-2	TRBJ1-3	ASSWGTGSNTIY
TRBV4-3	TRBJ2-7	ASSQERDTNYEQY
TRBV7-9	TRBJ1-2	ASSHGQGVGYT
TRBV6-5	TRBJ2-7	ASGAGYEQY
TRBV7-2	TRBJ1-1	ASSWTWNTEAF
TRBV29-1	TRBJ1-1	SSSTSYTGYTEAF
TRBV13	TRBJ2-7	VSSRGGAVNEQY
TRBV5-4	TRBJ1-3	ASSPTGAGNTIY
TRBV30	TRBJ1-6	AWGRGSPLH
TRBV6-2/TRBV6-3	TRBJ1-1	ASSYQELNTEAF
TRBV7-2	TRBJ1-6	ASSLRPATELISPLH
TRBV11-2	TRBJ1-2	ASSLGTGPYGYT
TRBV2	TRBJ2-3	ASSEGQALTDTQY
TRBV7-8	TRBJ1-6	ASSLWGHRNSPLH
TRBV19	TRBJ1-5	ASSFQGKNQPQH
TRBV5-7	TRBJ2-1	ASSHGTSGSPFPANEQF
TRBV6-1	TRBJ2-3	ASSELAGGPDTQY
TRBV19	TRBJ2-3	ASSIQGGSTDTQY
TRBV7-8	TRBJ2-7	ASRSQGTEQY
TRBV29-1	TRBJ1-2	SVEEDRGYT
TRBV10-3	TRBJ2-7	AINGQGGREQY
TRBV25-1	TRBJ1-1	ASSDRGSPEAF
TRBV11-2	TRBJ2-1	ASSFVRGSDHNEQF
TRBV6-2/TRBV6-3	TRBJ2-7	ASSIPPEEQY
TRBV6-5	TRBJ2-6	ASTQDSGANVLT
TRBV27	TRBJ2-5	ASSLYPASRQETQY
TRBV28	TRBJ2-7	ASSFRGSYEQY
TRBV7-2	TRBJ2-7	ASSFLGLAGYEQY
TRBV15	TRBJ1-4	ATSPAGTRKLF
TRBV6-5	TRBJ2-7	ASSPPGVAGEQY
TRBV7-9	TRBJ2-3	ASSLWASGSVLRRDTQY
TRBV9	TRBJ1-3	ASSEEGGHSGNTIY
TRBV27	TRBJ1-1	ASSLTGTTEAF
TRBV27	TRBJ2-1	ASSDPRSYKYNEQF
TRBV7-2	TRBJ2-7	ASSLQALYEQY
TRBV9	TRBJ1-6	ASSGAGGTYNSPLH
TRBV19	TRBJ1-2	ASSIPDDRVDGYT
TRBV11-2	TRBJ2-7	ASSLDRAYEQY
TRBV12-3/TRBV12-4	TRBJ2-1	ASAVASGNEQF
TRBV10-1	TRBJ2-5	ASTKTTYQETQY
TRBV19	TRBJ2-7	ASSIDRGYEQY
TRBV27	TRBJ2-3	ASCPAWTSGTDTQY
TRBV15	TRBJ2-7	ATSRDGEGALYEQY
TRBV7-8	TRBJ2-5	ASSQGHQETQY
TRBV9	TRBJ1-6	ASSPAGGTNSPLH
TRBV11-2	TRBJ2-1	ASSLPMGLAGGYNEQF
TRBV19	TRBJ2-7	ASSIGGAEQY
TRBV11-2	TRBJ2-1	ASSREVAGLAGFEQF
TRBV6-6	TRBJ2-3	ASSYSTRGTTDTQY
TRBV6-5	TRBJ1-6	ASSYSTAGSFFH
TRBV7-2	TRBJ2-3	ASSVNPSGRGGDTQY
TRBV4-1	TRBJ1-5	ASSAGPGGGNQPQH
TRBV11-2	TRBJ2-5	ASSQRAGEETQY
TRBV10-3	TRBJ2-7	AISEGIAGTPLKQY
TRBV30	TRBJ1-4	AWQTGPNEKLF